This is a list of T cell receptor beta chains from one sample in a study of blood T cell repertoires in COVID-19. The table came from immunoSEQ multiplex PCR; TCRdb's copy has only in-frame clones and leaves some out. The sample consists of 45,000 to 65,000 clones, roughly four fifths of them appearing once. The sample consisted of peripheral blood. The receptors originated from a woman aged 80 or older with COVID-19, enrolled during active disease. CDR3s include the opening cysteine and the closing phenylalanine or tryptophan. The D gene is left open where the match is weak. Clone size is given for some rows only: seen once, a few or many times, or a class if the clone is expanded.

D: TRBD2; size: NA; J: TRBJ2-5; V: TRBV4-1; CDR3: CASSQTGLRQETQYF; DNA: TGCGCCAGCAGCCAGACGGGACTACGCCAAGAGACCCAGTACTTC
D: TRBD2; size: NA; J: TRBJ2-7; V: TRBV7-6; CDR3: CASSLGTSGRGYEQYF; DNA: TGTGCCAGCAGCCTCGGGACTAGCGGGAGGGGGTACGAGCAGTACTTC
D: NA; size: NA; J: TRBJ1-5; V: TRBV14; CDR3: CASSQCGSGNQPQHF; DNA: TGTGCCAGCAGCCAGTGCGGGTCGGGCAATCAGCCCCAGCATTTT
D: NA; size: NA; J: TRBJ1-1; V: TRBV6-1; CDR3: CASSELGTMTSEAFF; DNA: TGTGCCAGCAGTGAGTTAGGGACAATGACGTCTGAAGCTTTCTTT
D: NA; size: NA; J: TRBJ2-3; V: TRBV4-2; CDR3: CASSQDLLVAAGGDTQYF; DNA: TGTGCCAGCAGCCAAGACCTCCTCGTAGCGGCCGGCGGGGATACGCAGTATTTT
D: TRBD2; size: NA; J: TRBJ2-1; V: TRBV6-5; CDR3: CASSYSNSGSGLEQFF; DNA: TGTGCCAGCAGTTACTCGAATAGCGGGAGTGGTCTTGAGCAGTTCTTC
D: NA; size: NA; J: TRBJ2-7; V: TRBV7-9; CDR3: CASSLRQGGHEQYF; DNA: TGTGCCAGCAGCTTGCGTCAGGGGGGCCACGAGCAGTACTTC
D: TRBD1; size: NA; J: TRBJ2-2; V: TRBV6-6; CDR3: CASSPPGQGTGELFF; DNA: TGTGCCAGCAGTCCGCCGGGACAGGGAACCGGGGAGCTGTTTTTT
D: NA; size: NA; J: TRBJ2-7; V: TRBV5-5; CDR3: CASSPPGVIYEQYF; DNA: TGTGCCAGCAGCCCCCCAGGGGTGATATACGAGCAGTACTTC
D: NA; size: NA; J: TRBJ1-1; V: TRBV6-5; CDR3: CASSYSGRAPEAFF; DNA: TGTGCCAGCAGTTACTCGGGCAGGGCCCCTGAAGCTTTCTTT
D: NA; size: once; J: TRBJ1-5; V: TRBV28; CDR3: CATRLAAGKEGQPQHF; DNA: TGTGCCACCAGGCTGGCGGCAGGGAAGGAGGGTCAGCCCCAGCATTTT
D: TRBD1; size: NA; J: TRBJ1-2; V: TRBV6-5; CDR3: CASSRQTGTGGYTF; DNA: TGTGCCAGCAGTCGACAGACAGGGACGGGTGGCTACACCTTC
D: NA; size: NA; J: TRBJ2-5; V: TRBV6-2/TRBV6-3; CDR3: CASSNLRDNEETQYF; DNA: TGTGCCAGCAGTAACCTCCGGGACAATGAAGAGACCCAGTACTTC
D: NA; size: NA; J: TRBJ2-1; V: TRBV9; CDR3: CASSVAGTGSYNEQFF; DNA: TGTGCCAGCAGCGTAGCTGGCACAGGGTCCTACAATGAGCAGTTCTTC
D: NA; size: NA; J: TRBJ2-7; V: TRBV2; CDR3: CASEGGRSYEQYF; DNA: TGTGCCTCTGAAGGCGGCCGCTCCTACGAGCAGTACTTC
D: NA; size: NA; J: TRBJ1-3; V: TRBV30; CDR3: CAWSEENRAGNTIYF; DNA: TGTGCCTGGAGCGAAGAAAACCGGGCTGGAAACACCATATATTTT
D: NA; size: NA; J: TRBJ1-4; V: TRBV7-2; CDR3: CASSLVGQFEKLFF; DNA: TGTGCCAGCAGCTTAGTCGGACAGTTTGAAAAACTGTTTTTT
D: TRBD2; size: NA; J: TRBJ2-1; V: TRBV6-5; CDR3: CASSTLANNEQFF; DNA: TGTGCCAGCAGTACACTAGCGAACAATGAGCAGTTCTTC
D: TRBD2; size: NA; J: TRBJ2-7; V: TRBV28; CDR3: CASSYRLNLGGSSYEQYF; DNA: TGTGCCAGCAGTTATCGCCTCAACCTGGGCGGGAGCTCCTACGAGCAGTACTTC
D: NA; size: NA; J: TRBJ2-2; V: TRBV7-8; CDR3: CASSLVRGTGELFF; DNA: TGTGCCAGCAGCTTAGTTCGCGGCACCGGGGAGCTGTTTTTT
D: NA; size: NA; J: TRBJ1-6; V: TRBV4-1; CDR3: CASSQDRGRDSPLHF; DNA: TGCGCCAGCAGCCAAGATCGGGGGAGGGATTCACCCCTCCACTTT
D: TRBD2; size: few; J: TRBJ2-7; V: TRBV2; CDR3: CASSSLLHLAGGSYEQYF; DNA: TGTGCCAGCAGTTCCCTCCTTCATCTAGCGGGAGGATCCTACGAGCAGTACTTC
D: TRBD2; size: NA; J: TRBJ2-5; V: TRBV3-1/TRBV3-2; CDR3: CASSHRGGPAGVRETQYF; DNA: TGTGCCAGCAGCCATCGTGGGGGGCCAGCGGGAGTTAGGGAGACCCAGTACTTC
D: TRBD2; size: NA; J: TRBJ2-4; V: TRBV3-1/TRBV3-2; CDR3: CASTESGGLAGNIQYF; DNA: TGTGCCAGCACCGAATCCGGCGGGCTAGCGGGTAACATTCAGTACTTC
D: TRBD2; size: NA; J: TRBJ2-7; V: TRBV7-8; CDR3: CASSTSGSWGYEQYF; DNA: TGTGCCAGCAGCACTAGCGGGAGTTGGGGCTACGAGCAGTACTTC
D: NA; size: NA; J: TRBJ2-1; V: TRBV28; CDR3: CASSAPARGNEQFF; DNA: TGTGCCAGCAGTGCCCCGGCTAGGGGCAATGAGCAGTTCTTC
D: TRBD1; size: NA; J: TRBJ2-7; V: TRBV28; CDR3: CASSDRERAAYEQYF; DNA: TGTGCCAGCAGTGACAGGGAACGCGCGGCCTACGAGCAGTACTTC
D: NA; size: few; J: TRBJ1-2; V: TRBV6-6; CDR3: CASSYGLNGYTF; DNA: TGTGCCAGCAGTTACGGACTTAATGGCTACACCTTC
D: NA; size: once; J: TRBJ1-6; V: TRBV27; CDR3: CATTSGFGNSPLHF; DNA: TGTGCCACGACTTCGGGATTTGGTAATTCACCCCTCCACTTT
D: NA; size: few; J: TRBJ2-7; V: TRBV6-5; CDR3: CASSDFWGPYEQYF; DNA: TGTGCCAGCAGCGACTTTTGGGGCCCCTACGAGCAGTACTTC
D: TRBD1; size: NA; J: TRBJ2-5; V: TRBV11-2; CDR3: CASSSTGGETQYF; DNA: TGTGCCAGCAGCTCGACAGGGGGCGAGACCCAGTACTTC
D: NA; size: once; J: TRBJ2-3; V: TRBV5-1; CDR3: CASTPRLRGGTDTQYF; DNA: TGCGCCAGCACCCCTCGGCTGAGGGGGGGGACAGATACGCAGTATTTT
D: TRBD1; size: few; J: TRBJ1-6; V: TRBV19; CDR3: CASSEGAGINSPLHF; DNA: TGTGCCAGTAGTGAGGGGGCAGGAATTAATTCACCCCTCCACTTT
D: TRBD2; size: NA; J: TRBJ2-7; V: TRBV3-1/TRBV3-2; CDR3: CASSQEAGGGEQYF; DNA: TGTGCCAGCAGCCAAGAGGCGGGAGGAGGAGAGCAGTACTTC
D: TRBD1; size: NA; J: TRBJ1-5; V: TRBV6-6; CDR3: CASRGQGGNQPQHF; DNA: TGTGCCAGCAGGGGACAGGGAGGCAATCAGCCCCAGCATTTT
D: NA; size: few; J: TRBJ2-5; V: TRBV6-4; CDR3: CASSLRGGEQETQYF; DNA: TGTGCCAGCAGTTTAAGGGGAGGCGAACAAGAGACCCAGTACTTC
D: TRBD2; size: NA; J: TRBJ2-2; V: TRBV7-6; CDR3: CASSLVAGVGTGELFF; DNA: TGTGCCAGCAGCTTAGTGGCGGGAGTAGGTACCGGGGAGCTGTTTTTT
D: NA; size: NA; J: TRBJ2-1; V: TRBV29-1; CDR3: CSVLRANNEQFF; DNA: TGCAGCGTTCTGAGGGCTAACAATGAGCAGTTCTTC
D: NA; size: few; J: TRBJ1-5; V: TRBV28; CDR3: CASSLSGGNQPQHF; DNA: TGTGCCAGCAGTTTATCAGGAGGGAATCAGCCCCAGCATTTT
D: NA; size: few; J: TRBJ2-1; V: TRBV6-2/TRBV6-3; CDR3: CASSYSSGPLSGQFF; DNA: TGTGCCAGCAGTTACTCGAGCGGTCCCTTGTCCGGGCAGTTCTTC
D: TRBD2; size: NA; J: TRBJ2-7; V: TRBV5-4; CDR3: CASSLRTSGSYEQYF; DNA: TGTGCCAGCAGCCTGAGGACTAGCGGTTCATACGAGCAGTACTTC
D: NA; size: NA; J: TRBJ1-1; V: TRBV29-1; CDR3: CSALGGTTEAFF; DNA: TGCAGCGCCTTGGGGGGGACCACTGAAGCTTTCTTT
D: NA; size: NA; J: TRBJ2-5; V: TRBV6-1; CDR3: CASSEPSKETQYF; DNA: TGTGCCAGCAGTGAGCCCAGTAAAGAGACCCAGTACTTC
D: NA; size: NA; J: TRBJ2-5; V: TRBV5-1; CDR3: CASSFLQGETQYF; DNA: TGCGCCAGCAGCTTCCTTCAGGGAGAGACCCAGTACTTC
D: NA; size: NA; J: TRBJ1-1; V: TRBV6-5; CDR3: CASSYSGAMNTEAFF; DNA: TGTGCCAGCAGTTACTCGGGGGCTATGAACACTGAAGCTTTCTTT
D: NA; size: NA; J: TRBJ2-1; V: TRBV9; CDR3: CASSGEGVLHEQFF; DNA: TGTGCCAGCAGCGGGGAGGGGGTTCTCCATGAGCAGTTCTTC
D: TRBD1; size: NA; J: TRBJ2-3; V: TRBV6-5; CDR3: CASRGQVHTDTQYF; DNA: TGTGCCAGCAGAGGACAGGTTCACACAGATACGCAGTATTTT
D: NA; size: NA; J: TRBJ2-7; V: TRBV18; CDR3: CASSPVEYEQYF; DNA: TGTGCCAGCTCACCGGTCGAGTACGAGCAGTACTTC
D: TRBD1; size: NA; J: TRBJ1-1; V: TRBV7-6; CDR3: CASSLGGQGMLATEAFF; DNA: TGTGCCAGCAGCTTAGGGGGACAGGGTATGTTGGCCACTGAAGCTTTCTTT
D: NA; size: NA; J: TRBJ2-3; V: TRBV6-1; CDR3: CASSAPLRADSTDTQYF; DNA: TGTGCCAGCAGTGCCCCCCTGCGGGCGGATAGCACAGATACGCAGTATTTT
D: NA; size: NA; J: TRBJ2-2; V: TRBV12-3/TRBV12-4; CDR3: CASAQGSGELFF; DNA: TGTGCCAGCGCACAGGGCTCCGGGGAGCTGTTTTTT
D: TRBD1; size: NA; J: TRBJ1-6; V: TRBV2; CDR3: CARARDRNSPLHF; DNA: TGTGCCCGAGCCCGGGACAGGAATTCACCCCTCCACTTT
D: NA; size: NA; J: TRBJ1-5; V: TRBV30; CDR3: CAWSVLGGGGNQPQHF; DNA: TGTGCCTGGAGTGTACTAGGGGGTGGAGGAAATCAGCCCCAGCATTTT
D: NA; size: NA; J: TRBJ1-2; V: TRBV27; CDR3: CASSLRGTNYGYTF; DNA: TGTGCCAGCAGTTTGCGAGGAACTAACTATGGCTACACCTTC
D: TRBD2; size: NA; J: TRBJ2-1; V: TRBV11-3; CDR3: CASSSGGSRESGEQFF; DNA: TGTGCCAGCAGCTCGGGGGGGTCGCGGGAGTCGGGTGAGCAGTTCTTC